This passage covers 24 T cell receptor beta chains from one sample sequenced in a study of shared clonotypes between healthy human individuals. Method: immunoSEQ multiplex PCR; TCRdb's copy keeps in-frame clones and lacks some. The table lists millions of clones, about 92% of them singletons, with around 0.14% in the top ten. The source material was naive CD4+ T cells sorted from blood. Subset defined: CD45RA+ positively selected. The source of these receptors is a man between 18 and 35 years old in good health.

The rearrangement joins TRBV28 to TRBJ1-6; the D gene is possibly TRBD1 (5 bases). V lost 3 bases, J lost 2 bases, and 8 bases lay in between. The germline gives CDR1 MDHEN, CDR2 SYDVKM. The CDR3 runs 15 residues. This chain's CDR3 is CASSLQGPYNSPLHF. The CDR3 coding sequence is TGTGCCAGCAGTTTGCAGGGTCCCTATAATTCACCCCTCCACTTT. Full variable domain (rest looked up from reference TRBV28 and TRBJ1-6): DVKVTQSSRYLVKRTGEKVFLECVQDMDHENMFWYRQDPGLGLRLIYFSYDVKMKEKGDIPEGYSVSREKKERFSLILESASTNQTSMYLCASSLQGPYNSPLHFGNGTRLTVT.

The V and J genes are TRBV2 and TRBJ1-3; a weak D match, TRBD1 (5 bases). This CDR3 spans 16 amino acids. Trimming removed 7 bases at V and 3 bases at J, with 19 bases between. Germline-derived CDR1 and CDR2 are SNHLY and FYNNEI. The CDR3 loop is CASTPGPRGGGNTIYF. The CDR3, as DNA: TGTGCCAGCACTCCGGGGCCAAGGGGCGGTGGAAACACCATATATTTT.

CDR3 DNA sequence: TGTGCCAGCAGACCAGGTGGGGGGGCTAGGACAGATACGCAGTATTTT. This codes for CASRPGGGARTDTQYF. The chain couples TRBV27 to TRBJ2-3, with D perhaps matching TRBD2 (7 bases). The V end lost 6 bases, the J end lost 3 bases, and 19 bases lay between the germline ends. The CDR3 consists of 16 residues. Germline V gives CDR1 MNHEY, CDR2 SMNVEV (reference sequence).

The chain uses TRBV19 and TRBJ2-2; TRBD2 matches at 11 bases. The junction had 14 bases not matched to a gene; V was cut back by 6 bases and J by 5 bases. There are 18 residues in the CDR3. Germline V gives CDR1 LNHDA, CDR2 SQIVND (reference sequence). CDR3 sequence reads: CASRRAIAGGPGTGELFF. The CDR3, as DNA: TGTGCCAGTAGGCGGGCCATAGCGGGGGGGCCCGGAACCGGGGAGCTGTTTTTT.

The chain uses TRBV6-6 and TRBJ1-5; 7 bases agree with TRBD1. The CDR3 runs to 15 residues. Germline CDR1 reads MNHNY; CDR2 reads SVGAGI (reference sequence). The ends lost 6 bases at V and 0 bases at J; junction bases unmatched: 5. The CDR3 bases are TGTGCCAGCAGACAAGACAGGGCTAGCAATCAGCCCCAGCATTTT. Its protein product is CASRQDRASNQPQHF.

The chain recombines TRBV7-9 with TRBJ2-5; D may correspond to TRBD1 or TRBD2 (6 bases each). V was clipped by 5 bases and J by 5 bases, with 21 bases between them. This CDR3 has 16 amino acids. CDR1 and CDR2 (germline): SEHNR, FQNEAQ (reference sequence). Written as DNA, the CDR3 is TGTGCCAGCAGCCCTACACGGGGGCGCCTTTCTGAGACCCAGTACTTC. Its protein product is CASSPTRGRLSETQYF.

V and J are TRBV10-1 and TRBJ1-2; unclear D gene. The germline CDR1 and CDR2 sequences are WNHNN and SYGVQD (reference sequence). V gave up 11 bases and J gave up 0 bases, with 19 bases separating them. This CDR3 contains 15 residues. CDR3 nucleotide sequence: TGCGCCCCCCCTCAGGTGGGGAGATCTAACTATGGCTACACCTTC. Residues: CAPPQVGRSNYGYTF.

The chain carries TRBV27 and TRBJ2-1; TRBD2 matches at 8 bases. CDR1 and CDR2 from the germline V gene are MNHEY and SMNVEV (reference sequence). The V and J ends lost 4 bases and 7 bases, in that order; junction bases with no gene match: 9. The CDR3 loop spans 15 amino acids. The CDR3 nucleotides are TGTGCCAGCAGTTACGGCGGGGGGCGTGGGAATGAGCAGTTCTTC. Protein: CASSYGGGRGNEQFF.

This chain links TRBV19 with TRBJ2-1; 15 bases match TRBD2. The V and J ends lost 2 bases and 7 bases, in that order; junction bases with no gene match: 6. The CDR3 runs to 17 residues. CDR1 is LNHDA, CDR2 SQIVND, per germline (reference sequence). The CDR3 spells CASSIKRTSGRGNEQFF. The CDR3 coding sequence is TGTGCCAGTAGTATAAAAAGGACTAGCGGGAGGGGGAATGAGCAGTTCTTC.

Of note for this clone: The same CDR3 also results from other DNA sequences found in this sample. This chain uses TRBV11-3 with TRBJ2-3; D unresolved. Germline V gene lookup returns CDR1 SGHNT and CDR2 YENEEA. The V end lost 3 bases, the J end lost 4 bases, and 8 bases lay between the germline ends. This CDR3 is 13 amino acids long. The CDR3 is CASSFGVADTQYF. The DNA for the CDR3 is TGTGCCAGCAGCTTTGGGGTCGCAGATACGCAGTATTTT.

The V and J genes are TRBV7-6 and TRBJ1-5; possibly TRBD1 for D (5 bases). Trimming removed 1 base at V and 5 bases at J, with 12 bases between. The CDR3 totals 15 residues. CDR1 is SGHVS and CDR2 is FNYEAQ in the germline V gene. The CDR3 nucleotides are TGTGCCAGCAGCTTAGGCCCCTCGGGGGATCAGCCCCAGCATTTT. As protein: CASSLGPSGDQPQHF.

In regard to this clone: The junction departs from germline at one end; a sequencing error may be responsible. This rearrangement joins TRBV7-7 to TRBJ2-1; TRBD2 might be the D (5 bases). This CDR3 has 11 amino acids. Germline V gives CDR1 SSHAT, CDR2 FNYEAQ (reference sequence). CDR3 coding DNA: TGTGCTAGCAGCTTAGAGGGTGAGCAGTTCTTC. Translated: CASSLEGEQFF.

The chain carries TRBV2 and TRBJ2-3; D is unclear. Germline CDR1 and CDR2: SNHLY and FYNNEI. This CDR3 region has 17 residues. The V end lost 3 bases, the J end lost 2 bases, and 18 bases lay between the germline ends. CDR3 loop: CASSEFRPIFNTDTQYF. CDR3 in DNA: TGTGCCAGCAGTGAGTTCAGGCCTATATTTAACACAGATACGCAGTATTTT.

The CDR3 region has the DNA TGCGCCAGCAGCGTGGGACACTTTGCAACTAATGAAAAACTGTTTTTT. Its protein product is CASSVGHFATNEKLFF. This chain connects TRBV5-1 to TRBJ1-4; a weak D match, TRBD1 (6 bases). This CDR3 contains 16 residues. CDR1 SGHRS and CDR2 YFSETQ come from the germline V gene. Deletions cut 4 bases from V and 0 bases from J, with 13 bases between.

The chain employs TRBV19 and TRBJ2-6; TRBD1 or TRBD2 may be the D gene (5 bases each). CDR1 is LNHDA, CDR2 SQIVND, per germline (reference sequence). V lost 4 bases to trimming and J lost 2 bases, with 9 bases between them. The CDR3 length is 15 residues. The CDR3 protein is CASSTQGAGANVLTF. The CDR3 DNA reads TGTGCCAGTAGTACCCAGGGAGCTGGGGCCAACGTCCTGACTTTC.

V and J are TRBV19 and TRBJ1-3; D ambiguous. Germline values: CDR1 LNHDA, CDR2 SQIVND (reference sequence). The V gene lost 5 bases and the J gene lost 7 bases, with 21 bases spanning the gap. This CDR3 spans 16 amino acids. The DNA of the CDR3 is TGTGCCAGTAGTCCTCTCTCCCCTGGAATGGTCAACACCATATATTTT. Residues: CASSPLSPGMVNTIYF.

This chain joins TRBV5-1 and TRBJ2-2; D is perhaps TRBD2 (6 bases). CDR3 size: 16 residues. V lost 4 bases to trimming and J lost 0 bases, with 13 bases between them. Germline CDR1 SGHRS, CDR2 YFSETQ. CDR3 DNA: TGCGCCAGCAGCCATGGAGGGTTCTCGAACACCGGGGAGCTGTTTTTT. It yields the protein CASSHGGFSNTGELFF. Combining the CDR3 with reference TRBV5-1 and TRBJ2-2 gives the whole variable domain KAGVTQTPRYLIKTRGQQVTLSCSPISGHRSVSWYQQTPGQGLQFLFEYFSETQRNKGNFPGRFSGRQFSNSRSEMNVSTLELGDSALYLCASSHGGFSNTGELFFGEGSRLTVL.

On this clone: Relative to the germline gene, one junction end is altered; a read error may explain this. The V gene is TRBV30, the J gene TRBJ1-3; no clear D gene. The CDR3 loop spans 14 amino acids. Germline values: CDR1 GTSNPN, CDR2 SVGIG (reference sequence). CDR3 nucleotides: TGTGCCCGGAGTGTACAAATTCCTGGAAACACCATATATTTT. This sequence encodes CARSVQIPGNTIYF.

The chain joins TRBV9 to TRBJ2-2; tentative D call: TRBD1 (5 bases). The CDR3 has 15 residues. The V gene's germline CDR1 is SGDLS and CDR2 YYNGEE. Trimming removed 4 bases at V and 2 bases at J, with 12 bases between. CDR3 protein: CASSPTGQNTGELFF. The DNA for the CDR3 is TGTGCCAGCAGCCCCACCGGACAAAACACCGGGGAGCTGTTTTTT.

The rearrangement joins TRBV4-1 to TRBJ1-5; D is possibly TRBD1 (5 bases). Germline V CDR1 and CDR2: MGHRA, YSYEKL. CDR3 length: 16 residues. V gave up 0 bases and J gave up 0 bases, with 9 bases separating them. The CDR3 DNA is TGCGCCAGCAGCCAAGAGGGGCGCAGTAGCAATCAGCCCCAGCATTTT. Translated: CASSQEGRSSNQPQHF.

The V call is TRBV19, the J call TRBJ2-7, with D tentatively TRBD1 (6 bases). The ends were cut back, 5 bases at V and 4 bases at J, with 15 bases in the middle. The CDR3 totals 14 residues. The V gene's germline CDR1 is LNHDA and CDR2 SQIVND (reference sequence). CDR3 bases: TGTGCCAGTAGTGGACAGTTAGGTCCTTACGAGCAGTACTTC. This gives the protein CASSGQLGPYEQYF.

Note on this clone: At one end the junction does not follow the germline gene, possibly because of a read error. The chain carries TRBV10-2 and TRBJ1-1; TRBD1 might be the D (6 bases). Germline V CDR1 and CDR2: WSHSY, SAAADI. There are 14 residues in the CDR3. CDR3 coding DNA: TGCGTCAGCATCAAAACGGACAGGAACACTGAAGCTTTCTTT. It is translated as CVSIKTDRNTEAFF.

Comments on this clone: Other DNA variants within this sample encode the same CDR3. The chain recombines TRBV18 with TRBJ2-3, with D perhaps matching TRBD1 (5 bases). V was clipped by 0 bases and J by 1 base, with 8 bases between them. From germline, CDR1 is KGHSH and CDR2 LQKENI. The CDR3 has 15 residues. This CDR3 reads CASSPPGRGTDTQYF. The CDR3 nucleotides are TGTGCCAGCTCACCACCGGGCAGGGGCACAGATACGCAGTATTTT. The full variable domain, its missing parts supplied by reference TRBV18 and TRBJ2-3, is NAGVMQNPRHLVRRRGQEARLRCSPMKGHSHVYWYRQLPEEGLKFMVYLQKENIIDESGMPKERFSAEFPKEGPSILRIQQVVRGDSAAYFCASSPPGRGTDTQYFGPGTRLTVL.

This chain uses TRBV2 with TRBJ2-7; D gene unclear. The germline V gene has CDR1 SNHLY and CDR2 FYNNEI. The CDR3 loop spans 13 amino acids. Trimming shortened V by 8 bases and J by 0 bases, and 11 bases separated the two germline ends. The CDR3: CASVTALSYEQYF. The CDR3 nucleotides are TGTGCCAGCGTCACAGCCCTCTCCTACGAGCAGTACTTC.